A selection of T cell receptor beta chains follows, all from one sample in a study of blood T cell repertoires in COVID-19. TCRdb's copy holds only in-frame clones and misses some; the assay was immunoSEQ multiplex PCR. Among some 50,000 clones listed, 80% to 90% were seen once. The sequencing input was peripheral blood. The receptors were sampled from a man aged 55 to 70 with acute or convalescent COVID-19. CDR3s include the opening cysteine and the closing phenylalanine or tryptophan. The D gene is left open where the match is weak. Clone size appears in some rows only: once, few, many, or a class for an expanded clone.

V gene: TRBV6-5; clone size: -; J gene: TRBJ1-3; D gene: -; CDR3 DNA: TGTGCCAGCAGGCCCCGACTGATCTCTGGAAACACCATATATTTT; CDR3 protein: CASRPRLISGNTIYF
V gene: TRBV7-9; clone size: -; J gene: TRBJ2-5; D gene: TRBD2; CDR3 DNA: TGTGCCAGCAGCCCGACTAGCAAAGAGACCCAGTACTTC; CDR3 protein: CASSPTSKETQYF
V gene: TRBV19; clone size: -; J gene: TRBJ2-7; D gene: -; CDR3 DNA: TGTGCCAGTAGGAATGCCGGGTCCTCCTACGAGCAGTACTTC; CDR3 protein: CASRNAGSSYEQYF
V gene: TRBV24-1; clone size: -; J gene: TRBJ2-5; D gene: TRBD1; CDR3 DNA: TGTGCCACCAGTGATCCGGGACAGGGGGCCGAGACCCAGTACTTC; CDR3 protein: CATSDPGQGAETQYF
V gene: TRBV2; clone size: once; J gene: TRBJ2-6; D gene: -; CDR3 DNA: TGTGCCAGCAGTGGACAGACCGGGGCCAACGTCCTGACTTTC; CDR3 protein: CASSGQTGANVLTF
V gene: TRBV24-1; clone size: -; J gene: TRBJ2-1; D gene: -; CDR3 DNA: TGTGCCACCAGTGAGCAGGGTGGCTCCTACAATGAGCAGTTCTTC; CDR3 protein: CATSEQGGSYNEQFF
V gene: TRBV5-1; clone size: once; J gene: TRBJ1-2; D gene: -; CDR3 DNA: TGCGCCAGCAGCTTCGACCTAACTATTGGCTACACCTTC; CDR3 protein: CASSFDLTIGYTF
V gene: TRBV3-1/TRBV3-2; clone size: -; J gene: TRBJ2-7; D gene: TRBD1; CDR3 DNA: TGTGCCAGCAGCCAAGGACAGGGCAGGGGTTACGAGCAGTACTTC; CDR3 protein: CASSQGQGRGYEQYF
V gene: TRBV2; clone size: once; J gene: TRBJ1-1; D gene: -; CDR3 DNA: TGTGCCAGCAGTAGGGGATCAGACACTGAAGCTTTCTTT; CDR3 protein: CASSRGSDTEAFF
V gene: TRBV18; clone size: -; J gene: TRBJ2-1; D gene: -; CDR3 DNA: TGTGCCAGCTCACCCTTGGACCAACAGGGAGGGCTGGAGCAGTTCTTC; CDR3 protein: CASSPLDQQGGLEQFF
V gene: TRBV4-1; clone size: few; J gene: TRBJ1-4; D gene: TRBD1; CDR3 DNA: TGCGCCAGCAGCCATCTCGGACAGGGGGCAGAAAAACTGTTTTTT; CDR3 protein: CASSHLGQGAEKLFF
V gene: TRBV28; clone size: -; J gene: TRBJ1-2; D gene: -; CDR3 DNA: TGTGCCAGCAGTTTACCGGCGGGACCTTATGGCTACACCTTC; CDR3 protein: CASSLPAGPYGYTF
V gene: TRBV5-1; clone size: -; J gene: TRBJ2-6; D gene: -; CDR3 DNA: TGCGCCAGCAGCCCTATTACAGGGCCTCCTACCTCTGGGGCCAACGTCCTGACTTTC; CDR3 protein: CASSPITGPPTSGANVLTF
V gene: TRBV5-4; clone size: -; J gene: TRBJ1-5; D gene: TRBD1; CDR3 DNA: TGTGCCAGCAGCGTAGACAGGGGGGCTCAGCCCCAGCATTTT; CDR3 protein: CASSVDRGAQPQHF
V gene: TRBV2; clone size: -; J gene: TRBJ2-2; D gene: -; CDR3 DNA: TGTGCCAGCAGGGATAGGAGGGACCCGAACACCGGGGAGCTGTTTTTT; CDR3 protein: CASRDRRDPNTGELFF
V gene: TRBV27; clone size: -; J gene: TRBJ1-5; D gene: TRBD1; CDR3 DNA: TGTGCCAGCAGTTTTTTGACAGGGTTGGGCAATCAGCCCCAGCATTTT; CDR3 protein: CASSFLTGLGNQPQHF
V gene: TRBV5-1; clone size: -; J gene: TRBJ1-2; D gene: TRBD1; CDR3 DNA: TGCGCCAGCAGCTTGGGACAGGGGACTGGCTACACCTTC; CDR3 protein: CASSLGQGTGYTF
V gene: TRBV5-6; clone size: -; J gene: TRBJ1-5; D gene: TRBD1; CDR3 DNA: TGTGCCAGCAGCTTGTTGGGACAGGAAAATCAGCCCCAGCATTTT; CDR3 protein: CASSLLGQENQPQHF
V gene: TRBV6-5; clone size: -; J gene: TRBJ1-5; D gene: -; CDR3 DNA: TGTGCCAGCAAAGGGGGTCAGTATCAGCCCCAGCATTTT; CDR3 protein: CASKGGQYQPQHF
V gene: TRBV24-1; clone size: -; J gene: TRBJ1-3; D gene: TRBD1; CDR3 DNA: TGTGCCACCAGTGATGCGACAGGGTCTGGAAACACCATATATTTT; CDR3 protein: CATSDATGSGNTIYF
V gene: TRBV6-2/TRBV6-3; clone size: -; J gene: TRBJ1-1; D gene: -; CDR3 DNA: TGTGCCAGCAGTCGCCTGACAGAGAACACTGAAGCTTTCTTT; CDR3 protein: CASSRLTENTEAFF
V gene: TRBV19; clone size: once; J gene: TRBJ1-2; D gene: -; CDR3 DNA: TGTGCCAGTAGTTCCGTGAGGGGGGGGAACTATGGCTACACCTTC; CDR3 protein: CASSSVRGGNYGYTF
V gene: TRBV27; clone size: once; J gene: TRBJ1-2; D gene: -; CDR3 DNA: TGTGCCAGCAGACAGGATGCTAACTATGGCTACACCTTC; CDR3 protein: CASRQDANYGYTF
V gene: TRBV5-1; clone size: -; J gene: TRBJ2-2; D gene: -; CDR3 DNA: TGCGCCAGCAGCTTCCAGGGGCCGGACCAGAACACCGGGGAGCTGTTTTTT; CDR3 protein: CASSFQGPDQNTGELFF
V gene: TRBV6-1; clone size: -; J gene: TRBJ2-7; D gene: TRBD2; CDR3 DNA: TGTGCCAGCAGTGAAGCATGGGCGGGGGTCCTGGGGTACGAGCAGTACTTC; CDR3 protein: CASSEAWAGVLGYEQYF
V gene: TRBV3-1/TRBV3-2; clone size: -; J gene: TRBJ1-2; D gene: -; CDR3 DNA: TGTGCCAGCAGCCGAGAGCAGACGGGGAGAAACTATGGCTACACCTTC; CDR3 protein: CASSREQTGRNYGYTF
V gene: TRBV6-6; clone size: once; J gene: TRBJ2-1; D gene: -; CDR3 DNA: TGTGCCAGCAGCCTTGCCCAGGGTGAGCAGTTCTTC; CDR3 protein: CASSLAQGEQFF
V gene: TRBV9; clone size: -; J gene: TRBJ1-1; D gene: TRBD1; CDR3 DNA: TGTGCCAGCAGCCGAACCACAGGGGCTGAAGCTTTCTTT; CDR3 protein: CASSRTTGAEAFF
V gene: TRBV27; clone size: -; J gene: TRBJ1-5; D gene: TRBD1; CDR3 DNA: TGTGCCAGCAGAACAGGGGGCAATCAGCCCCAGCATTTT; CDR3 protein: CASRTGGNQPQHF
V gene: TRBV10-2; clone size: -; J gene: TRBJ2-3; D gene: TRBD2; CDR3 DNA: TGCGCCAGCAGTGAGCCGGATAGGGCGGGGGACGGCGATACGCAGTATTTT; CDR3 protein: CASSEPDRAGDGDTQYF
V gene: TRBV5-4; clone size: -; J gene: TRBJ1-2; D gene: TRBD1; CDR3 DNA: TGTGCCAGCAGCTTTGGGCAGGGGGATAACTATGGCTACACCTTC; CDR3 protein: CASSFGQGDNYGYTF
V gene: TRBV12-3/TRBV12-4; clone size: -; J gene: TRBJ1-2; D gene: -; CDR3 DNA: TGTGCCAGCAGTGCACAGGGTTACTATGGCTACACCTTC; CDR3 protein: CASSAQGYYGYTF
V gene: TRBV7-3; clone size: -; J gene: TRBJ1-1; D gene: -; CDR3 DNA: TGTGCCAGCAGCTTAGAGAGGAACACTGAAGCTTTCTTT; CDR3 protein: CASSLERNTEAFF
V gene: TRBV7-9; clone size: -; J gene: TRBJ1-6; D gene: TRBD1; CDR3 DNA: TGTGCCAGCAGCTTAGAAAGACAGGGGGTTTCACCCCTCCACTTT; CDR3 protein: CASSLERQGVSPLHF
V gene: TRBV5-1; clone size: -; J gene: TRBJ1-1; D gene: TRBD1; CDR3 DNA: TGCGCCAGCAGCTCAACCGGGACAGGAAGCTGGAACACTGAAGCTTTCTTT; CDR3 protein: CASSSTGTGSWNTEAFF
V gene: TRBV18; clone size: -; J gene: TRBJ1-2; D gene: -; CDR3 DNA: TGTGCCAGCTCACCAAACAGGCCCTATGGCTACACCTTC; CDR3 protein: CASSPNRPYGYTF
V gene: TRBV30; clone size: -; J gene: TRBJ1-2; D gene: -; CDR3 DNA: TGTGCCTGGAGTGTTCTCAAGCGTCGAATCAAATTGGGTGGCTACACCTTC; CDR3 protein: CAWSVLKRRIKLGGYTF
V gene: TRBV5-1; clone size: -; J gene: TRBJ2-1; D gene: TRBD1; CDR3 DNA: TGCGCCAGCACCCGGGACAGGGATTTCGGTGAGCAGTTCTTC; CDR3 protein: CASTRDRDFGEQFF
V gene: TRBV7-3; clone size: -; J gene: TRBJ1-2; D gene: TRBD1; CDR3 DNA: TGTGCCAGCAGCTTAGGGGACAGGGAGAACTACACCTTC; CDR3 protein: CASSLGDRENYTF
V gene: TRBV7-3; clone size: -; J gene: TRBJ2-3; D gene: TRBD1; CDR3 DNA: TGTGCCAGCAGCCCGAACAGGGGCAGCACAGATACGCAGTATTTT; CDR3 protein: CASSPNRGSTDTQYF
V gene: TRBV7-6; clone size: few; J gene: TRBJ2-7; D gene: -; CDR3 DNA: TGTGCCAGCAGCTTGGGGGGATTCTCCTACGAGCAGTACTTC; CDR3 protein: CASSLGGFSYEQYF
V gene: TRBV9; clone size: -; J gene: TRBJ1-6; D gene: -; CDR3 DNA: TGTGCCAGCAGCGTTGGGGACACCAGCACCAGCTCCTATAATTCACCCCTCCACTTT; CDR3 protein: CASSVGDTSTSSYNSPLHF
V gene: TRBV6-1; clone size: -; J gene: TRBJ2-7; D gene: -; CDR3 DNA: TGTGCCAGCAGTGAAACAGCCTCCTCCTACGAGCAGTACTTC; CDR3 protein: CASSETASSYEQYF
V gene: TRBV11-3; clone size: few; J gene: TRBJ2-1; D gene: -; CDR3 DNA: TGTGCCAGCAGCTTAGGGGCAGGGGCCTTCGATGAGCAGTTCTTC; CDR3 protein: CASSLGAGAFDEQFF
V gene: TRBV9; clone size: -; J gene: TRBJ1-1; D gene: TRBD1; CDR3 DNA: TGTGCCAGCAGCGTAGAAACAGGGGGCTGGAACACTGAAGCTTTCTTT; CDR3 protein: CASSVETGGWNTEAFF